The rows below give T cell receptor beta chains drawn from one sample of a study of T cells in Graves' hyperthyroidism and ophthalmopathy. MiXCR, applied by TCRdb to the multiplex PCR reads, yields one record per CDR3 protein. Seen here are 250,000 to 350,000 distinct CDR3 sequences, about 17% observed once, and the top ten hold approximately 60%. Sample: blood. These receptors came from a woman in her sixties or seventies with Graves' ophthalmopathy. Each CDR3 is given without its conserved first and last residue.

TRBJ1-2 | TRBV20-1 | SAKFTGGGGYT
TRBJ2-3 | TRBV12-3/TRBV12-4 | ASSPTVIDTQY
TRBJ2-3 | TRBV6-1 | ASSPVRGRTDTQY
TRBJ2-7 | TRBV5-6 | ASSLTDTFDEQY
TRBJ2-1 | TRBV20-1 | SASVANEQF
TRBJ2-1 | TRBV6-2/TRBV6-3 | ASSSTLAGGSYNEQF
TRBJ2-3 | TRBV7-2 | ASSLAGSDTQY
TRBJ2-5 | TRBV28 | ASSLVGWETQY
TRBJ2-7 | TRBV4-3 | ASSRGQGGYEQY
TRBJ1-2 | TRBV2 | ASSETTPGELT
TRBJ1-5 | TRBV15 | ATSPNQGENQPQH
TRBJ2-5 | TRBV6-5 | ASSYYGSGGGETQY
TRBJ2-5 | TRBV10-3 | AITRAGGPQETQY
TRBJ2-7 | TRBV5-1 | ASSLQQGVYEQY
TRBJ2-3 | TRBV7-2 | ASSLSGGVGQY
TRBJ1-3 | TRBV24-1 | ATSDTGTDSGNTIY
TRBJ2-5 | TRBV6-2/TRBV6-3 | ASSDWTPETQY
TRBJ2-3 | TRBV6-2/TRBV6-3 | ASKRAGVEDTQY
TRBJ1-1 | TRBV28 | ASSLFTERAF
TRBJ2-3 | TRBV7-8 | ASSLGAGTDTQY
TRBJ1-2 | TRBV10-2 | ASSESAPYGYT
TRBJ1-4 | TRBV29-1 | SGARGGFGEKLF
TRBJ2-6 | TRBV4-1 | ASSQERGAGANVLT
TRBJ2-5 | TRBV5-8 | ASSLKAQETQY